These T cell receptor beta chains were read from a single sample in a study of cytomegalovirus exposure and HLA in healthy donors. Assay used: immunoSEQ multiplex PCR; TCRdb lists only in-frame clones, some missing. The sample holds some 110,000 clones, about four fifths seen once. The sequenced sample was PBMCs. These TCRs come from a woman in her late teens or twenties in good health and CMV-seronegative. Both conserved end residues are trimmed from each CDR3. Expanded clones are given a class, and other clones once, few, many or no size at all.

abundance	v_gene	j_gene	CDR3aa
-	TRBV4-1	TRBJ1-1	ASSQETGMNTEAF
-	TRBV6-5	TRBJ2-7	ASSSLYEQY
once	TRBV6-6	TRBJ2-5	ASRPLGGGAQETQY
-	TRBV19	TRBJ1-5	ASSMDRGIQPQH
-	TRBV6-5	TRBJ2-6	ASRTGVGANVLT
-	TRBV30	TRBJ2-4	AWSPRQGLAKNIQY
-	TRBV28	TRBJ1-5	ASSLRKGTGGRGGNQPQH
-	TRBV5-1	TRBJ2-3	ASSSPLAGGPSSTDTQY
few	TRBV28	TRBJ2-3	ASSFRGAVDTQY
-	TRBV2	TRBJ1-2	ASSSRGGYGYT
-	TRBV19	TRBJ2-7	ASSDPGQGLVYEQY
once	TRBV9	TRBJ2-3	ASSVGRVGTDTQY
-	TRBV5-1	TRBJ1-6	ASSLSVQGQSYNSPLH
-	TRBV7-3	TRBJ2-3	ASSPTGGTDTQY
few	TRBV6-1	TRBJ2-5	ASSDLGGLAGEYQETQY
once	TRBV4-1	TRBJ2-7	ASSLRTGSYEQY
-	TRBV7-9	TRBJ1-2	ASSLGSPYGYT
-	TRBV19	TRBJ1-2	ASSTPTMMNYGYT
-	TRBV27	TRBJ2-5	ASSLRQGPLETQY
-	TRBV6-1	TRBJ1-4	ASKGQGYEKLF
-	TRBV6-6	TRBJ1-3	ASSHSRTGENTIY
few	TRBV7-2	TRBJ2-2	ASSLQFTGELF
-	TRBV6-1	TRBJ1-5	ASSEAAGANRPQH
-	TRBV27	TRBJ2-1	ASSPTVRNNEQF
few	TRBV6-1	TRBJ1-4	ASRDRGGNEKLF
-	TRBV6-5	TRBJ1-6	ASSYSSQGSNSPLH
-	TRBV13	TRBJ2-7	ASSSGTGYYEQY
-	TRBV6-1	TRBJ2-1	ASSDRDYPLQGNEQF
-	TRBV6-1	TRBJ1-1	ASSEAGMNTEAF
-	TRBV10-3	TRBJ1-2	AISPIKGALGGYT
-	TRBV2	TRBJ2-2	ASSVMRVGELF
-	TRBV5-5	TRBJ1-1	ASSSPGQGAGTEAF
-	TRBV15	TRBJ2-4	ATSRASAFFTRVQY
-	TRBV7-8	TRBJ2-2	ASSLLWTGNTGELF
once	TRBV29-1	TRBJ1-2	SVDGGRLNYGYT
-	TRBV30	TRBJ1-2	AWDRQGADRYT
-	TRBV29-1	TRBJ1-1	SVRYRVGYTEAF
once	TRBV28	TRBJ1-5	ASSPGVHQPQH
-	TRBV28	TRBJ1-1	ASSLGQLNTEAF
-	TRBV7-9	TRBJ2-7	ASSLLAGRGEQY
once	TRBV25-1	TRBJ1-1	ASSDRIMAF
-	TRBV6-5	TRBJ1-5	ASKAGPEQPQH
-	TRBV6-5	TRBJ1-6	ASSPGLGYNSPLH
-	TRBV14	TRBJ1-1	ASSQDEGWREAF
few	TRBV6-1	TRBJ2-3	ASSPRVRTDTQY
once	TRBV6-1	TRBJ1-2	ASSRYRQGASGYT
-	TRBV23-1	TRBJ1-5	ASSTDRAVQPQH
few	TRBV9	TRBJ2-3	ASKPGQGARWSDTQY
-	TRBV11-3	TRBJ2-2	ASSSRTGTGELF
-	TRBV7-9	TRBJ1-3	ASSLEPWSSGNTIY
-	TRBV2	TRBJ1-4	AITAGTDEKLF